Presented here are 7 T cell receptor beta chains from one specimen sequenced in a study of shared T cell receptors in the human thymus. Sequencing used immunoSEQ multiplex PCR; TCRdb keeps in-frame clones, though not all of them. The sample consists of just under 550,000 clones, approximately 78% of them appearing once. Separately, the same data were catalogued under a study of human thymus T cells.

Sequenced material: thymocytes. The source of these receptors is a boy under three years old with a congenital heart defect.

This clone was found once. The chain carries TRBV7-2 and TRBJ2-5, with a weak D call TRBD2 (5 bases). Germline V gives CDR1 SGHTA, CDR2 FQGNSA. The CDR3 totals 14 residues. V was pared by 1 base and J by 2 bases, with 8 bases between. In DNA, the CDR3 is TGTGCCAGCAGCTTAGTGGGCGGGCAAGAGACCCAGTACTTC. Translated: CASSLVGGQETQYF. Full variable domain (missing parts from reference TRBV7-2 and TRBJ2-5): GAGVSQSPSNKVTEKGKDVELRCDPISGHTALYWYRQSLGQGLEFLIYFQGNSAPDKSGLPSDRFSAERTGGSVSTLTIQRTQQEDSAVYLCASSLVGGQETQYFGPGTRLLVL.

This chain uses TRBV30 with TRBJ2-1; 9 bases fit TRBD2. V shed 0 bases, J shed 4 bases, and the junction held 10 bases outside the gene matches. This CDR3 spans 17 amino acids. Looked up from germline, CDR1 is GTSNPN and CDR2 is SVGIG (reference sequence). The CDR3 DNA sequence: TGTGCCTGGAGTGTACCTGGCGGGAGGGGGCCTTACAATGAGCAGTTCTTC. This sequence encodes CAWSVPGGRGPYNEQFF.

The chain recombines TRBV6-4 with TRBJ2-7; TRBD2 matches 8 bases. The CDR3 contains 13 residues. Germline V gives CDR1 MRHNA, CDR2 SNTAGT. The J segment lost 2 bases and the V segment lost 7 bases, leaving 4 bases of the junction unmatched. The chain's CDR3 is CASTAGVPYEQYF. DNA for the CDR3: TGTGCCAGCACAGCGGGAGTTCCCTACGAGCAGTACTTC.

The chain is built from TRBV27 and TRBJ2-1; 13 bases match TRBD2. The CDR3 loop spans 19 amino acids. Germline V lookup: CDR1 MNHEY, CDR2 SMNVEV (reference sequence). V lost 2 bases and J lost 0; bases outside the gene matches: 7. The CDR3 sequence is CASSLGLAGARFSYNEQFF. The DNA of the CDR3 is TGTGCCAGCAGTTTAGGACTAGCGGGAGCCAGGTTCTCCTACAATGAGCAGTTCTTC.

V is TRBV13 and J is TRBJ2-3, with a possible D match to TRBD2 (6 bases). V was clipped by 6 bases and J by 1 base, with 14 bases between them. Germline V gene lookup returns CDR1 PRHDT and CDR2 FYEKMQ (reference sequence). There are 15 residues in the CDR3. The CDR3 sequence: CASSSRGKGTDTQYF. In nucleotides, the CDR3 is TGTGCCAGCAGTTCCCGGGGGAAGGGCACAGATACGCAGTATTTT. Full variable domain (remainder filled in from reference TRBV13 and TRBJ2-3): AAGVIQSPRHLIKEKRETATLKCYPIPRHDTVYWYQQGPGQDPQFLISFYEKMQSDKGSIPDRFSAQQFSDYHSELNMSSLELGDSALYFCASSSRGKGTDTQYFGPGTRLTVL.

This chain connects TRBV7-2 to TRBJ1-3, with a possible D match to TRBD1 (5 bases). The CDR3 sequence is 17 residues long. V was trimmed by 0 bases and J by 4 bases, leaving 16 bases between them. Germline CDR1 SGHTA, CDR2 FQGNSA. The CDR3 sequence is CASSLAGIGVGGNTIYF. As DNA, the CDR3 is TGTGCCAGCAGCTTAGCGGGGATAGGGGTTGGAGGAAACACCATATATTTT.

The chain joins TRBV7-2 to TRBJ2-1, with 13 bases fitting TRBD2. J was trimmed by 3 bases and V by 3 bases; bases with no gene match: 8. The CDR3 totals 18 residues. Germline CDR1 reads SGHTA; CDR2 reads FQGNSA. The CDR3 is CASSLHVLAGGHYNEQFF. CDR3 nucleotide sequence: TGTGCCAGCAGCTTGCACGTACTAGCGGGGGGGCACTACAATGAGCAGTTCTTC.